One T cell receptor beta chain is described in this entry. CDR1 MNHEY and CDR2 SMNVEV come from the germline V gene (reference sequence). The ends were cut back, 0 bases at V and 4 bases at J, with 7 bases in the middle. CDR3 size: 13 residues. These data come from a study of cytomegalovirus exposure and HLA in healthy donors. With 60 Vbeta and 13 Jbeta primers, the PCR was carried out. Authors' analysis steps: An analysis that came later counted 73 million or so unique TCR beta chains, 10 million to 12 million shared. The table came from immunoSEQ multiplex PCR; TCRdb's copy has only in-frame clones and leaves some out. That table supplies the V and J calls and clone size; D and trimming were determined from the DNA. The top ten clones hold under 2% of a sample with around 200,000 clones, roughly 72% of them seen once.

This TCR derives from a man younger than 45 in good health and CMV-seronegative. The specimen sequenced was PBMCs. The J gene is TRBJ2-7, the V gene TRBV27; D perhaps matches TRBD1 (5 bases). The DNA of the CDR3 is TGTGCCAGCAGTTTATCCCCAGGGTACGAGCAGTACTTC. It translates to CASSLSPGYEQYF.